These T cell receptor beta chains were read from a single sample in a study of graft-versus-host responses after intestinal transplantation. TCRdb's table, derived via immunoSEQ multiplex PCR, lists solely in-frame clones and lacks some. In the table there are under 75,000 clones, 90% of which are singletons. These receptors lack a known antigen. The material was unstimulated CD8+ T cells sorted from spleen or lymph node cells, obtained before transplant. The source of these receptors is a human donor who was the organ donor for an intestinal transplant. CDR3s leave out the opening cysteine and the closing phenylalanine or tryptophan.

j_call	v_call	cdr3_aa
TRBJ1-6	TRBV13	ASSLVGTGQNSPLH
TRBJ2-2	TRBV9	ASSYRVMGTGELF
TRBJ1-5	TRBV4-1	ASSQEVVLGAEQPQH
TRBJ1-2	TRBV4-1	ASSDGTATWDYGYT
TRBJ2-3	TRBV11-3	ASSRGTSGLRTDTQY
TRBJ1-2	TRBV27	ASSLTGGFYGYT
TRBJ2-1	TRBV4-1	ASNQDGGAGNEQF
TRBJ2-2	TRBV6-1	ASQRPELELF
TRBJ2-1	TRBV10-1	ATGGDPSSYNEQF
TRBJ2-5	TRBV30	AWRHLGGETQY
TRBJ2-2	TRBV13	ASSRTAELF
TRBJ2-5	TRBV7-8	ASSSPSGTGGLETQY
TRBJ2-5	TRBV29-1	SAHGGGGETQY
TRBJ1-2	TRBV6-1	ASSETGVSGYT
TRBJ1-3	TRBV29-1	SVDEGISGNTIY
TRBJ1-2	TRBV9	ASSVRKDESGAPSRRGYT
TRBJ1-2	TRBV30	AWIQVGGYT
TRBJ2-3	TRBV6-4	ASSDSSTSGGHTDTQY
TRBJ2-2	TRBV4-3	ASSQDSLAGVNTGELF
TRBJ1-1	TRBV6-5	ASSYAAQGKGSEAF
TRBJ1-5	TRBV27	ASTPYFGQPQH
TRBJ1-1	TRBV7-9	ASSLGGSNAEAF
TRBJ2-3	TRBV27	ASSVLAGARDTQY
TRBJ2-1	TRBV6-5	ASRPQGTYNEQF
TRBJ1-1	TRBV5-1	ATQQGCGTEAF
TRBJ1-2	TRBV28	ASSLVRRGDYGYT
TRBJ1-1	TRBV2	ASSEDSGDNTEAF
TRBJ2-1	TRBV4-3	ASSQESSGVNEQF
TRBJ1-1	TRBV6-6	ASSYSTSRVTEAF
TRBJ1-4	TRBV6-5	ASSYGGGTAEKLF
TRBJ2-1	TRBV9	ASSEGLARAQF
TRBJ2-5	TRBV6-5	ATSGGAVETQY
TRBJ1-2	TRBV10-2	ASMTGLNYGYT
TRBJ2-1	TRBV7-9	ASSFDWDEQF
TRBJ2-5	TRBV6-1	ASGRQETQY
TRBJ1-5	TRBV4-2	ASSLRQGNINQPQH
TRBJ1-5	TRBV19	ASSVGGPQH
TRBJ2-1	TRBV7-2	ASSLAWRGGHYEQF
TRBJ2-4	TRBV5-6	ASSLGAGGQY
TRBJ2-1	TRBV9	ASSGHTGDTYNEQF
TRBJ1-4	TRBV11-2	ASSLRNRDNEKLF
TRBJ2-1	TRBV28	ASRTSGVWYNEQF
TRBJ1-5	TRBV28	ASKAGNNQPQH
TRBJ1-3	TRBV6-1	ASSDGTAGRTGNTIY
TRBJ1-2	TRBV29-1	SVQTDYGYT
TRBJ1-1	TRBV6-4	ASRNGEEAF
TRBJ1-5	TRBV19	ASSIRDRNQPQH
TRBJ2-5	TRBV7-9	ASSPSGHETQY
TRBJ2-5	TRBV18	ASSPPGTARENQETQY
TRBJ1-2	TRBV10-3	AISESGDRADGYT
TRBJ1-1	TRBV27	ASSARDRVEGTEAF
TRBJ2-1	TRBV13	ASSFFSGGVDEQF
TRBJ2-1	TRBV7-2	ASSLRDSFYNEQF
TRBJ2-5	TRBV1	TSSQDLLEGVQTQY